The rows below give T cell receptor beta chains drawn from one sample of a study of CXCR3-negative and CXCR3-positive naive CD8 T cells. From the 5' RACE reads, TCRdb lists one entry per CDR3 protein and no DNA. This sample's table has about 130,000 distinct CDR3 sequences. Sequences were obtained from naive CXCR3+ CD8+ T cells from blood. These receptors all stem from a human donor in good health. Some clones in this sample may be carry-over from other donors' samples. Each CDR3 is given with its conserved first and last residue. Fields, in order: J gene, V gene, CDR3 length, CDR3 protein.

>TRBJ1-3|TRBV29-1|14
CSVVDRGSGNTIYF
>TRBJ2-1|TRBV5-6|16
CASSLALAGEGNEQFF
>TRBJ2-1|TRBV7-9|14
CASSPADALGEQFF
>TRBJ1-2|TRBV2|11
CASVPIEGYTF
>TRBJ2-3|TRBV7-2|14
CASSLDLAPDTQYF
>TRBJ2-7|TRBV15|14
CATSRRAGVGEQYF
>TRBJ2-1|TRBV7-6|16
CASSAEVAGGPIEQFF
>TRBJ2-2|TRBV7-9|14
CAGTGTGTTGELFF
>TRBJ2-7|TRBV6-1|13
CASSEEDSYEQYF
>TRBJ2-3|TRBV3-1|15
CASSTEGGSTDTQYF
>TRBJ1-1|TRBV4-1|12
CASSQGTEDPFF
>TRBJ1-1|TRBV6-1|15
CASSELGWLGTEAFF
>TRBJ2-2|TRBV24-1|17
CATSDFSGQTNTGELFF
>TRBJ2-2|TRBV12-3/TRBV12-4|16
CASSLGLAGDTGELFF
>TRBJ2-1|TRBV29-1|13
CSVGSGSGDEQFF
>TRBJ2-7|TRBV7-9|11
CASLAGGKQYF
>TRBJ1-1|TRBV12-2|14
CASRHLGANTEAFF
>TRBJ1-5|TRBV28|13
CASSLSGNQPQHF
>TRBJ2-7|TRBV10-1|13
CASQLDRGHEQYF
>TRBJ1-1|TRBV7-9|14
CASSLGWDATEAFF
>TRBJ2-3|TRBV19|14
CASSISGATDTQYF
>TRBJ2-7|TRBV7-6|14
CASSASGSSYEQYF
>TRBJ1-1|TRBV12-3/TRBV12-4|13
CASSYASEAEAFF
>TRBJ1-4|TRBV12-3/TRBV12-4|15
CASSTSDFHNEKLFF
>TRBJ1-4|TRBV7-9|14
CASSHRDKSEKLFF
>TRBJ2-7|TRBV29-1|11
CSALDSYEQYF
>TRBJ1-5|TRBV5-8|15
CASSSRDGLRQPQHF
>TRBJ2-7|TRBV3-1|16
CASSPWTGSDSYEQYF
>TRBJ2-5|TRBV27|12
CASGITKETQYF
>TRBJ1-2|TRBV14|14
CASSLDGGGYGYTF
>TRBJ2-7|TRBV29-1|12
CSVWENTYEQYF
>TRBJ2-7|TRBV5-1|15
CASSFDQGRDYEQYF
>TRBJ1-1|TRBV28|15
CASSLALGLGTEAFF
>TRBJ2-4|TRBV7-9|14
CASTPQGIENIQYF
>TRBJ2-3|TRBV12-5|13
CASGWEASDTQYF
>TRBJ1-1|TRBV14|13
CASSHVPRERAFF
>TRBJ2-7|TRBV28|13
CAGGAQGAIEQYF
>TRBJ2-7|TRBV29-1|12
CSVRTSSYEQYF
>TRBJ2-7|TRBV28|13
CASTRDRVYEQYF
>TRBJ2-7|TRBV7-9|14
CASSWDSSYIEQYF
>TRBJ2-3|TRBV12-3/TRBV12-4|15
CASSLDIQITDTQYF
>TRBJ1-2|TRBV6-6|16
CASSYSTDRALYGYTF
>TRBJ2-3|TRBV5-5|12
CASSRRGDTQYF
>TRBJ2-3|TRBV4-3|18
CASSQDRDQRGSTDTQYF
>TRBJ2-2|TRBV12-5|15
CASGPQGQGSGELFF